These 4 T cell receptor beta chains share one sample of origin, sequenced in a study of T cells in Graves' hyperthyroidism and ophthalmopathy. The investigators amplified TCR beta CDR3 regions from RNA transcripts. The HTBI set primed first-round TCR CDR3 RT-PCR. TCRdb analysed the multiplex PCR reads with MiXCR anew, one entry per CDR3 protein. This sample carries 550,000 to 700,000 distinct CDR3 sequences, about 43% of them seen once, and the ten largest clones take roughly 19%. The material sequenced was peripheral blood or thyroid tissue (not recorded which). The receptors come from an adult woman with Graves' disease, either hyperthyroidism or ophthalmopathy (not recorded which).

This clonotype was detected ten times or more. V is TRBV11-2 and J is TRBJ1-2; the D is unclear. The germline CDR1 and CDR2 sequences are SGHAT and FQNNGV. V shed 1 base and J shed 8 bases, with 17 bases lying between them. This CDR3 comprises 15 residues. CDR3 sequence (DNA): TGTGCCAGCAGCTTAGGAGCATTAAGAGGGCTGGGCTACACCTTC. As protein: CASSLGALRGLGYTF.

Remarks on this clonotype: Likely a read error: the CDR3 ends without its conserved phenylalanine or tryptophan. The chain combines TRBV5-1 with TRBJ2-5; no definite D call. The V end was cut by 5 bases, the J end by 0 bases, with 26 bases between. Germline V gives CDR1 SGHRS, CDR2 YFSETQ. The CDR3 contains 19 residues. The CDR3 is CASSPGLLRNFKYQETQYI. CDR3 nucleotide sequence: TGCGCCAGCAGTCCGGGCCTCTTAAGGAACTTTAAGTACCAAGAGACCCAGTACATC.

The V and J genes are TRBV7-2 and TRBJ1-6; unclear D gene. This CDR3 spans 14 amino acids. The V and J ends lost 5 bases and 7 bases respectively, with 12 bases between them. CDR1 and CDR2 (germline): SGHTA, FQGNSA. CDR3 DNA: TGTGCCAGCAGCCCCCCGGGAGGCAATTCACCCCTCCACTTT. Residues: CASSPPGGNSPLHF. The complete variable domain, with remaining parts taken from reference TRBV7-2 and TRBJ1-6, reads GAGVSQSPSNKVTEKGKDVELRCDPISGHTALYWYRQSLGQGLEFLIYFQGNSAPDKSGLPSDRFSAERTGGSVSTLTIQRTQQEDSAVYLCASSPPGGNSPLHFGNGTRLTVT.

The genes are TRBV25-1 and TRBJ1-1; D remains unclear. Per germline, CDR1 MGHDK and CDR2 SYGVNS. This CDR3 contains 14 residues. Trimming left V 3 bases short and J 0 bases short, with 8 bases between. This CDR3 reads CASSDNGVNTEAFF. Here the CDR3 DNA reads TGTGCCAGCAGTGATAACGGGGTGAACACTGAAGCTTTCTTT.